The present TCR beta chain was sequenced within a study of blood T cells in healthy people across ages. A second 7 to 11 cycle PCR used barcoded and J-beta primers. Using its own MiXCR run on the 5' RACE reads, TCRdb lists one record per CDR3 protein. The sample carries roughly 680,000 distinct CDR3 sequences, roughly 21% recorded once. The J segment lost 8 bases and the V segment lost 3 bases, leaving 7 bases of the junction unmatched. CDR3 length equals 14 residues. The germline V gene encodes CDR1 SNHLY and CDR2 FYNNEI. This receptor was obtained from a man aged 70 or older in good health. The V call is TRBV2, the J call TRBJ2-1; 7 nucleotides line up with TRBD2. The sample taken for sequencing was blood. The CDR3 region has the DNA TGTGCCAGCAGTGAGGCCCTAGCGGCGTATGAGCAGTTCTTC. It codes for CASSEALAAYEQFF. Drawing the rest from reference TRBV2 and TRBJ2-1, the complete variable domain is EPEVTQTPSHQVTQMGQEVILRCVPISNHLYFYWYRQILGQKVEFLVSFYNNEISEKSEIFDDQFSVERPDGSNFTLKIRSTKLEDSAMYFCASSEALAAYEQFFGPGTRLTVL.